The present T cell receptor beta chain was sequenced within a study of cytomegalovirus exposure and HLA in healthy donors. With 60 Vbeta and 13 Jbeta primers, the PCR was carried out. Measured with immunoSEQ multiplex PCR; TCRdb has only the in-frame clones, and not every one. The sample carries 70,000 to 100,000 clones, 55% to 70% recorded once. Study results and limitations: The classifier was said to identify cytomegalovirus status with high specificity and sensitivity. In a later analysis, a missense DCLRE1C variant was linked to TCR beta V- and J-gene trimming.

This clone was seen more than once but under ten times. Its cognate antigen is unknown. Per germline, CDR1 SGHVS and CDR2 FNYEAQ. Unmatched junction bases numbered 10, after V lost 4 bases and J lost 0 bases. The CDR3 runs to 18 residues. The chain is built from TRBV7-6 and TRBJ1-3; TRBD1 agrees at 9 bases. This TCR derives from a woman aged 45 to 65 in good health and CMV-seropositive. Sequenced: PBMCs. The CDR3 loop reads CASSSTPTGGGSGNTIYF. CDR3 in DNA: TGTGCCAGCAGCTCGACACCAACAGGGGGCGGCTCTGGAAACACCATATATTTT.